These 13 T cell receptor beta chains share one sample of origin, sequenced in a study of CD8+ T cells in alopecia areata. RNA extraction and reverse transcription yielded cDNA as sequencing template. Profiling relied on immunoSEQ multiplex PCR, and the TCRdb table lists in-frame clones only, not all of them. The sample lists 120,000 to 150,000 clones, 62% occurring once. Sequencing was performed on CD8+ T cells sorted from blood. These receptors came from a human donor in good health.

This clone has only a few counts. This chain joins TRBV7-6 and TRBJ1-3; D ambiguous. V was trimmed by 2 bases and J by 0 bases, leaving 8 bases between them. The CDR3 runs 15 residues. From germline, CDR1 is SGHVS and CDR2 FNYEAQ. The CDR3 reads CASSLSVSSGNTIYF. Here the CDR3 DNA reads TGTGCCAGCAGCTTATCTGTCAGCTCTGGAAACACCATATATTTT.

This clone was found once. V usage is TRBV11-2 and J usage is TRBJ2-6; TRBD2 aligns across 11 bases. The J segment lost 2 bases and the V segment lost 2 bases, leaving 5 bases of the junction unmatched. CDR1 is SGHAT, CDR2 FQNNGV, per germline. The CDR3 runs to 18 residues. The CDR3 nucleotides read TGTGCCAGCAGCTTATATCTAGCGGGGGGCACTGGGGCCAACGTCCTGACTTTC. Translating it yields CASSLYLAGGTGANVLTF.

The rearrangement links TRBV6-5 to TRBJ2-3; weak D call: TRBD1 (5 bases). V lost 4 bases, J lost 1 base, and 15 bases lay in between. CDR3 length: 16 residues. Looked up from germline, CDR1 is MNHEY and CDR2 is SVGAGI. CDR3 bases: TGTGCCAGCAGTTTGGACATTCTAGGCGGCACAGATACGCAGTATTTT. The encoded protein is CASSLDILGGTDTQYF.

The chain combines TRBV27 with TRBJ2-2; D not certain. The CDR3 loop spans 14 amino acids. Germline CDR1 MNHEY, CDR2 SMNVEV (reference sequence). Trimming shortened V by 4 bases and J by 7 bases, and 13 bases separated the two germline ends. CDR3 sequence: CASSSNTPDGELFF. For the CDR3, the DNA is TGTGCCAGCAGTTCCAATACACCAGACGGGGAGCTGTTTTTT.

This clone was recorded only once. The chain couples TRBV9 to TRBJ2-1, with D possibly matching TRBD1 (5 bases). Germline CDR1 is SGDLS and CDR2 is YYNGEE. The CDR3 is 16 residues long. Trimming shortened V by 0 bases and J by 4 bases, and 14 bases separated the two germline ends. CDR3 bases: TGTGCCAGCAGCGTAGGGGGCGTAACCGCTTACAATGAGCAGTTCTTC. The encoded protein is CASSVGGVTAYNEQFF.

The chain carries TRBV10-3 and TRBJ2-7; 7 bases align to TRBD2. The CDR3 consists of 10 residues. V gave up 11 bases and J gave up 3 bases; unmatched junction bases: 1. Germline V CDR1 and CDR2: ENHRY, SYGVKD. The CDR3 region is CAAGVYEQYF. The CDR3 region has the DNA TGTGCCGCGGGGGTCTACGAGCAGTACTTC.

The V call is TRBV19, the J call TRBJ2-1; D remains ambiguous. Germline values: CDR1 LNHDA, CDR2 SQIVND (reference sequence). V was clipped by 5 bases and J by 3 bases, with 8 bases between them. CDR3 length equals 13 residues. DNA of the CDR3: TGTGCCAGTAGTCTAGTAGTCTACAATGAGCAGTTCTTC. Encoded protein: CASSLVVYNEQFF.

This clone was detected once. Sequence at one end of the junction differs from germline and may be a read error. The chain is built from TRBV30 and TRBJ1-1; D not resolved. The germline V gene has CDR1 GTSNPN and CDR2 SVGIG (reference sequence). The CDR3 contains 16 residues. The CDR3 protein is CAWSVDRWQQNTEASF. The CDR3 coding sequence is TGTGCCTGGAGTGTAGATCGTTGGCAGCAGAACACTGAAGCTTCCTTT.

The chain carries TRBV4-1 and TRBJ2-3; 12 nucleotides align to TRBD2. Germline trimming cut 2 bases from V and 4 bases from J; bases unmatched to any gene: 7. Germline V CDR1 and CDR2: MGHRA, YSYEKL. The length of the CDR3 is 17 residues. The CDR3 loop is CASSQRVASGRADTQYF. DNA of the CDR3: TGCGCCAGCAGCCAAAGGGTCGCTAGCGGGAGGGCAGATACGCAGTATTTT.

This rearrangement joins TRBV9 to TRBJ1-2; weak D call: TRBD1 (5 bases). Germline V CDR1 and CDR2: SGDLS, YYNGEE. The CDR3 consists of 12 residues. The V end lost 6 bases, the J end lost 2 bases, and 8 bases lay between the germline ends. The DNA of the CDR3 is TGTGCCAGCAACCAGGGAAACTATGGCTACACCTTC. Translated, it gives CASNQGNYGYTF.

The CDR3 region is CSVVVGEVTDTQYF. The CDR3 DNA reads as TGCAGCGTCGTTGTGGGGGAAGTCACAGATACGCAGTATTTT. The gene calls are TRBV29-1 and TRBJ2-3; D might be TRBD1 or TRBD2, each matching 5 bases. V gave up 6 bases and J gave up 2 bases, with 15 bases separating them. Germline CDR1 reads SQVTM; CDR2 reads ANQGSEA. The CDR3 has 14 residues.

V gene TRBV4-1 combines with J gene TRBJ2-1; 8 bases match TRBD2. V dropped 1 base and J dropped 10; count of bases not matched to a gene: 6. The CDR3 has 14 amino acids. Germline values: CDR1 MGHRA, CDR2 YSYEKL. In nucleotides, the CDR3 is TGCGCCAGCAGCCAAGCGGGGGGGCGAACGGAGCAGTTCTTC. Its protein product is CASSQAGGRTEQFF.

The chain combines TRBV10-3 with TRBJ1-1; 7 bases are shared with TRBD1. The CDR3 sequence is 14 residues long. Germline V gene lookup returns CDR1 ENHRY and CDR2 SYGVKD. With 5 bases clipped from V and 2 bases from J, the junction kept 5 bases outside the gene matches. DNA of the CDR3: TGTGCCATCAGTCCAGGGGGACCCAACACTGAAGCTTTCTTT. It specifies CAISPGGPNTEAFF.